The 2 T cell receptor beta chains below all came from one sample that was sequenced in a study of cytotoxic CD8 clonotypes in ibrutinib-treated CLL. Libraries were prepared by immunoSEQ multiplex PCR; TCRdb keeps only in-frame clonotypes and omits some of them. Of 300,000 to 350,000 clones listed, just under 80% are singletons. The specimen comprised PBMCs, sampled before ibrutinib treatment. The receptors derive from a human donor with chronic lymphocytic leukemia.

The V call is TRBV30, the J call TRBJ1-1; TRBD1 matches 7 bases. CDR3 length: 13 amino acids. From germline, CDR1 is GTSNPN and CDR2 SVGIG (reference sequence). V lost 5 bases and J lost 3; bases outside the gene matches: 6. CDR3 protein: CAWGYGTDTEAFF. CDR3 nucleotides: TGTGCCTGGGGCTACGGGACAGACACTGAAGCTTTCTTT.

The chain links TRBV9 to TRBJ2-5, with no clear D. CDR3 length: 14 amino acids. The V and J ends lost 4 bases and 4 bases respectively, with 14 bases between them. Germline CDR1 and CDR2: SGDLS and YYNGEE. The CDR3 region is CASSPSVQRETQYF. The CDR3 nucleotides are TGTGCCAGCAGCCCTAGTGTCCAGCGAGAGACCCAGTACTTC.